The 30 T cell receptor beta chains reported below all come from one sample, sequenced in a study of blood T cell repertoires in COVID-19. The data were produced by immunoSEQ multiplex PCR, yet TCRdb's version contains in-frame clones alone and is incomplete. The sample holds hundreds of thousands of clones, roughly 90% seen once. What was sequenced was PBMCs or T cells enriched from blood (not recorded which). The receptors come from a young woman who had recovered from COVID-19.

CDR3 in amino acids: CASSQESDRGVSPLHF. The CDR3 region has the DNA TGCGCCAGCAGCCAAGAGTCGGACAGGGGTGTTTCACCCCTCCACTTT. The V gene is TRBV4-3, the J gene TRBJ1-6, with TRBD1 matching over 9 bases. The CDR3 sequence is 16 residues long. V dropped 0 bases and J dropped 9; count of bases not matched to a gene: 6. Looked up from germline, CDR1 is LGHNA and CDR2 is YSLEER.

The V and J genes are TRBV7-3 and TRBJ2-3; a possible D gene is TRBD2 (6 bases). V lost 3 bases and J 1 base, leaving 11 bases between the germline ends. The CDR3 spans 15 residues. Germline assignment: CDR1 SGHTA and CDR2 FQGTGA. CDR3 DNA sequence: TGTGCCAGCAGCTTCCCGGAGGGTGGCACAGATACGCAGTATTTT. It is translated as CASSFPEGGTDTQYF.

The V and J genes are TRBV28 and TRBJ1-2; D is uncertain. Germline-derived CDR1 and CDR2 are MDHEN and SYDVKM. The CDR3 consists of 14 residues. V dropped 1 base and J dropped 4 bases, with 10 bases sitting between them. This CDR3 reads CASSLLSAGYGYTF. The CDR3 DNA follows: TGTGCCAGCAGTTTATTATCGGCAGGCTATGGCTACACCTTC.

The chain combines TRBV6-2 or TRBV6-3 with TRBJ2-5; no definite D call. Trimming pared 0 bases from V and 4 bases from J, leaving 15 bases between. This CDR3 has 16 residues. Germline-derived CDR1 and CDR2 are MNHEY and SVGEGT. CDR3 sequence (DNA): TGTGCCAGCAGTTACTCGTTTATGCGTACCCGAGAGACCCAGTACTTC. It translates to CASSYSFMRTRETQYF.

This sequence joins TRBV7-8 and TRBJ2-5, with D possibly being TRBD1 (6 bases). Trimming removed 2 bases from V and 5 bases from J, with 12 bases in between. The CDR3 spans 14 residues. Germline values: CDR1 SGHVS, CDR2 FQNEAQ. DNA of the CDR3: TGTGCCAGCAGCTTAAACCAGGGGTCGGAGACCCAGTACTTC. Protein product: CASSLNQGSETQYF. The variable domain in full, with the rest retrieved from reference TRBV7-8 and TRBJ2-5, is GAGVSQSPRYKVAKRGQDVALRCDPISGHVSLFWYQQALGQGPEFLTYFQNEAQLDKSGLPSDRFFAERPEGSVSTLKIQRTQQEDSAVYLCASSLNQGSETQYFGPGTRLLVL.

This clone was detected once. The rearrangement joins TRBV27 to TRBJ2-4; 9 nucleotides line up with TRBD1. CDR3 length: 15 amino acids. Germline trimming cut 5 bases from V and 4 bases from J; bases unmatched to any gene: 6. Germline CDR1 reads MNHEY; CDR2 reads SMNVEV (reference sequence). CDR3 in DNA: TGTGCCAGCAGTACCGACAGGGGGGCGAAAAACATTCAGTACTTC. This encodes CASSTDRGAKNIQYF.

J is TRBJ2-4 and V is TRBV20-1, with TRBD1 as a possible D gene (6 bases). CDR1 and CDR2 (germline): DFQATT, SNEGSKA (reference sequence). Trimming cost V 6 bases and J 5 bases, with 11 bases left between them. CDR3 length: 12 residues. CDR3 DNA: TGCAGTGCAAGTCGACAGGAAAACATTCAGTACTTC. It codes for CSASRQENIQYF.

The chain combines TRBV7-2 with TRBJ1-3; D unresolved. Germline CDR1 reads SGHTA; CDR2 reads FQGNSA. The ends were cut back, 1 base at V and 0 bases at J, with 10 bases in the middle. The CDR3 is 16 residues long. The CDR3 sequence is CASSLERYLSGNTIYF. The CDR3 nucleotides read TGTGCCAGCAGCTTAGAACGGTACCTCTCTGGAAACACCATATATTTT.

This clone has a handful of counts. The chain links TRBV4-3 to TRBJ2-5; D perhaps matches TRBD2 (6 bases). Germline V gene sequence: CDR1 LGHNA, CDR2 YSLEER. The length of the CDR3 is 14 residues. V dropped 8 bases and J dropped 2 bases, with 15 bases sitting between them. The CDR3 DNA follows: TGCGCCAGCTCGCGGGATTTCGGACAAGAGACCCAGTACTTC. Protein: CASSRDFGQETQYF.

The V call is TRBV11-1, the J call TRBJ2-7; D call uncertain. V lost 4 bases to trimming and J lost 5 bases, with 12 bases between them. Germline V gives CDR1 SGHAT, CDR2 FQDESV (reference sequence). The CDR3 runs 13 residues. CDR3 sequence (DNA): TGTGCCAGCAGCTCCCACTCTCAGGACGAGCAGTACTTC. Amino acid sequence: CASSSHSQDEQYF.

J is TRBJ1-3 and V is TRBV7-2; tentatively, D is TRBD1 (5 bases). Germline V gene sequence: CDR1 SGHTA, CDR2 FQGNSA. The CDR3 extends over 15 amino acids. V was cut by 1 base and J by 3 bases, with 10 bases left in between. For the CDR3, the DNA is TGTGCCAGCAGCTTAGTGGGGGGGTTTGGAAACACCATATATTTT. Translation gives CASSLVGGFGNTIYF.

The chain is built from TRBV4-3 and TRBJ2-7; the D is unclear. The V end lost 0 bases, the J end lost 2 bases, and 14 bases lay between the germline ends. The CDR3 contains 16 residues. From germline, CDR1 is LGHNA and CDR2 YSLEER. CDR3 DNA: TGCGCCAGCAGCCAAGATCGAGGAGAGAGGACCTACGAGCAGTACTTC. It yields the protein CASSQDRGERTYEQYF.

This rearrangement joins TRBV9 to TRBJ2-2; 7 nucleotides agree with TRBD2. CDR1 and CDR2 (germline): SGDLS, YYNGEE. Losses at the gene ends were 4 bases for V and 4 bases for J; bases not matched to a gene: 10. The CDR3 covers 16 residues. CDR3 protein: CASSPRLAEVTGELFF. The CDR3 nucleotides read TGTGCCAGCAGCCCACGGCTAGCGGAAGTCACCGGGGAGCTGTTTTTT.

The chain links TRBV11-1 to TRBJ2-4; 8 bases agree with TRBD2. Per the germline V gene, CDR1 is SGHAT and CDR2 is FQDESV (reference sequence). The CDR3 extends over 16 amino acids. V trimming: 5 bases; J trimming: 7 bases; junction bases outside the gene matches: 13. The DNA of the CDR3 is TGTGCCAGCAGCCTAGTTGGCAACCCGGGAGGGAACATTCAGTACTTC. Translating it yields CASSLVGNPGGNIQYF.

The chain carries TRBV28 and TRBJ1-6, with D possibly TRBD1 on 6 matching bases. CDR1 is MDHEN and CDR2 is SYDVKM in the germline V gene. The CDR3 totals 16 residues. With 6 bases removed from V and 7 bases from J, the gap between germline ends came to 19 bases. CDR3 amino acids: CASSLPPTGINSPLHF. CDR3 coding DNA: TGTGCCAGCAGCCTTCCGCCTACAGGGATCAATTCACCCCTCCACTTT.

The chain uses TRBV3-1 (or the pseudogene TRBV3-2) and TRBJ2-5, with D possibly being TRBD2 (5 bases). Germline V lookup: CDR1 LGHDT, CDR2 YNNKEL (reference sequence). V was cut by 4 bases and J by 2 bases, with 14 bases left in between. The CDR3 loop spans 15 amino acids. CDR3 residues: CASSLLRVGQETQYF. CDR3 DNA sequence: TGTGCCAGCAGCCTTCTGCGGGTCGGGCAAGAGACCCAGTACTTC.

The DNA of the CDR3 is TGTGCCAGCAGCTTTGCAGGGGGAGGCTACACCTTC. It is translated as CASSFAGGGYTF. The rearrangement links TRBV11-2 to TRBJ1-2, with 7 bases fitting TRBD1. Losses at the gene ends were 3 bases for V and 8 bases for J; bases not matched to a gene: 3. Germline loops: CDR1 SGHAT, CDR2 FQNNGV. This CDR3 spans 12 amino acids.

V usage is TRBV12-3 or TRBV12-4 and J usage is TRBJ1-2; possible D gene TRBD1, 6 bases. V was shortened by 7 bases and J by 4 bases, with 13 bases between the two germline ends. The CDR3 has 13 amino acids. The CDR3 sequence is CASTIGQTYGYTF. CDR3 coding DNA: TGTGCCAGCACCATAGGACAGACCTATGGCTACACCTTC.

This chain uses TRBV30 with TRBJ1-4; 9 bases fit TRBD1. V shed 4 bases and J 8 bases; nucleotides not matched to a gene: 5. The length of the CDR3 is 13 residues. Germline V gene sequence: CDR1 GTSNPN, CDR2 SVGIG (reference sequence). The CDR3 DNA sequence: TGTGCCTGGACACAGGGGGCCCGGGAAAAACTGTTTTTT. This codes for CAWTQGAREKLFF.

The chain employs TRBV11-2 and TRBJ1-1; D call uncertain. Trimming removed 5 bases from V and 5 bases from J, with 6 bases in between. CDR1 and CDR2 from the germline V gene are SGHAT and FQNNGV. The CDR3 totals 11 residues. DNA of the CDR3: TGTGCCAGCAGCGAGATTACTGAAGCTTTCTTT. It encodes CASSEITEAFF.

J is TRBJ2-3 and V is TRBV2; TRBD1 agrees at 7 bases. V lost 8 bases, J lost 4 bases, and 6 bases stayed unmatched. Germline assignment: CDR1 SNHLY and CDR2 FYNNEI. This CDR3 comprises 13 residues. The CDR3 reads CASDLTGADTQYF. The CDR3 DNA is TGTGCCAGCGACCTTACAGGGGCAGATACGCAGTATTTT.

The CDR3 nucleotides read TGTGCCAGCAGTCCCTCCCCAGGACGGGAGAACACCGGGGAGCTGTTTTTT. It translates to CASSPSPGRENTGELFF. The chain has TRBV11-2 and TRBJ2-2; perhaps TRBD2 as D (5 bases). V was trimmed by 6 bases and J by 1 base, leaving 18 bases between them. Germline CDR1 and CDR2: SGHAT and FQNNGV. The CDR3 consists of 17 residues. Supplemented by reference TRBV11-2 and TRBJ2-2, the full variable domain reads EAGVAQSPRYKIIEKRQSVAFWCNPISGHATLYWYQQILGQGPKLLIQFQNNGVVDDSQLPKDRFSAERLKGVDSTLKIQPAKLEDSAVYLCASSPSPGRENTGELFFGEGSRLTVL.

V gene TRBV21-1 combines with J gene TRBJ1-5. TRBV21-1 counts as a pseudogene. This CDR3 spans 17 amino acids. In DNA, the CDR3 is TGTGCCAGCAGCAAAGGGGGGGGAATGAGTGGCCATCAGCCCCAGCATTTT. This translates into CASSKGGGMSGHQPQHF.

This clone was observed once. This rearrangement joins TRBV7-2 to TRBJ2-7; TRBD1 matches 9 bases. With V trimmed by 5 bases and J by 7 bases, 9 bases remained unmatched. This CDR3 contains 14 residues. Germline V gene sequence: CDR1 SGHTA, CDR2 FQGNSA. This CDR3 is CASSPGTGSLEQYF. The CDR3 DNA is TGTGCCAGCAGCCCCGGGACAGGGAGTTTGGAGCAGTACTTC. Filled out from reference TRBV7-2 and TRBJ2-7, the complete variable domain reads GAGVSQSPSNKVTEKGKDVELRCDPISGHTALYWYRQSLGQGLEFLIYFQGNSAPDKSGLPSDRFSAERTGGSVSTLTIQRTQQEDSAVYLCASSPGTGSLEQYFGPGTRLTVT.

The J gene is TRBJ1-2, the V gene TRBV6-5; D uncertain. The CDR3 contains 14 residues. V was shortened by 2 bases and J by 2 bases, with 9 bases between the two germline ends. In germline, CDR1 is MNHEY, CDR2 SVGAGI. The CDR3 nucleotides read TGTGCCAGCAGTTACCAGCCCGGGAACTATGGCTACACCTTC. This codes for CASSYQPGNYGYTF.

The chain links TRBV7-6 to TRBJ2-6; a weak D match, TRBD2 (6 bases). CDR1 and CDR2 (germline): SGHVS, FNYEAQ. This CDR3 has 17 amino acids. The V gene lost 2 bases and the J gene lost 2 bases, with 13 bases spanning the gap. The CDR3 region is CASSLFASGAGANVLTF. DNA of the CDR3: TGTGCCAGCAGCTTATTCGCTTCGGGGGCTGGGGCCAACGTCCTGACTTTC.

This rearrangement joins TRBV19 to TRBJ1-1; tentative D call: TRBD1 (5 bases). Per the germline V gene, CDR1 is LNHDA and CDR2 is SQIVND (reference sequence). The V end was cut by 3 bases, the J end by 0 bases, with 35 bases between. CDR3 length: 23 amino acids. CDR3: CASSISTVASRGSTPRVNTEAFF. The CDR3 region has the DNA TGTGCCAGTAGTATTTCCACCGTGGCTAGTCGTGGCTCCACCCCCAGGGTGAACACTGAAGCTTTCTTT. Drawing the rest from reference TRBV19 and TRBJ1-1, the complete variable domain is DGGITQSPKYLFRKEGQNVTLSCEQNLNHDAMYWYRQDPGQGLRLIYYSQIVNDFQKGDIAEGYSVSREKKESFPLTVTSAQKNPTAFYLCASSISTVASRGSTPRVNTEAFFGQGTRLTVV.

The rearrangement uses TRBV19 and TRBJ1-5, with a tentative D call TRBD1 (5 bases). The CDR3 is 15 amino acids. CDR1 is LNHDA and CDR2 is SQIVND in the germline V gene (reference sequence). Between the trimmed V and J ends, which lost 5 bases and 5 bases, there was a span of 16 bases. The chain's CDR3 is CASSGLGQGDQPQHF. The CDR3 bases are TGTGCCAGTAGTGGTTTAGGGCAGGGTGATCAGCCCCAGCATTTT.

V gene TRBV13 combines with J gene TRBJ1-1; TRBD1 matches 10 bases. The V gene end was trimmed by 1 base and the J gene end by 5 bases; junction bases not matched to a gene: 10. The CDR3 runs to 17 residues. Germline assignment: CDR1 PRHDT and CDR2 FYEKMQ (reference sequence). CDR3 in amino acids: CASSLAPRDRGSTEAFF. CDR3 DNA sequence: TGTGCCAGCAGCTTAGCGCCCCGGGACAGGGGCTCGACTGAAGCTTTCTTT.

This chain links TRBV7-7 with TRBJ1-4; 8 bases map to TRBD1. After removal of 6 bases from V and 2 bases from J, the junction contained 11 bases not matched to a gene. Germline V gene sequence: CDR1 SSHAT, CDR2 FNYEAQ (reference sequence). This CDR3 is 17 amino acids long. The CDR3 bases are TGTGCCAGCAGATTCGGACAGGGCAAGAGGACTAATGAAAAACTGTTTTTT. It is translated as CASRFGQGKRTNEKLFF.